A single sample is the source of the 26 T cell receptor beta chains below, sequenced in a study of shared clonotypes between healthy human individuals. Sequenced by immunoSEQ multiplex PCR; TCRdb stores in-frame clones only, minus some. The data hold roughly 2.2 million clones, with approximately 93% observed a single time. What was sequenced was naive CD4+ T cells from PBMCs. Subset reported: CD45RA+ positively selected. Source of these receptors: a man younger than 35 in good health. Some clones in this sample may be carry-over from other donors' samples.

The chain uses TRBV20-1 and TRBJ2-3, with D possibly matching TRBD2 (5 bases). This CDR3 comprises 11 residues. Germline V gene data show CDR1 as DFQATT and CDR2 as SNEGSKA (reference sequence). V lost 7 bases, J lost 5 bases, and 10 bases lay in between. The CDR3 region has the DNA TGCAGTGTCAGGAGCGGAGATACGCAGTATTTT. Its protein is CSVRSGDTQYF.

The chain's CDR3 is CASPPDRVESQPQHF. As DNA, the CDR3 is TGTGCCAGCCCCCCCGACAGGGTAGAAAGTCAGCCCCAGCATTTT. This sequence joins TRBV27 and TRBJ1-5, with 7 bases identical to TRBD1. The CDR3 is made up of 15 amino acids. V trimming: 8 bases; J trimming: 6 bases; junction bases outside the gene matches: 13. From germline, CDR1 is MNHEY and CDR2 SMNVEV (reference sequence).

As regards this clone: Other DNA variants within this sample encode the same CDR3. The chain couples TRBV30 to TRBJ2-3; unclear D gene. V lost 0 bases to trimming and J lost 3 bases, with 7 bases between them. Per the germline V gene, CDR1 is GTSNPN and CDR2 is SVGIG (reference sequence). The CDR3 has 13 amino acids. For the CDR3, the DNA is TGTGCCTGGAGTGTACTGGGGACAGATACGCAGTATTTT. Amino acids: CAWSVLGTDTQYF.

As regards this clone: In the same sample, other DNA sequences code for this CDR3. CDR3 sequence reads: CASSLGQGVYGYTF. CDR3 coding DNA: TGTGCCAGCAGCTTAGGACAGGGCGTATATGGCTACACCTTC. The chain combines TRBV7-2 with TRBJ1-2, with 7 nucleotides matching TRBD1. V shed 1 base, J shed 5 bases, and the junction held 4 bases outside the gene matches. The germline V gene has CDR1 SGHTA and CDR2 FQGNSA. The CDR3 sequence is 14 residues long.

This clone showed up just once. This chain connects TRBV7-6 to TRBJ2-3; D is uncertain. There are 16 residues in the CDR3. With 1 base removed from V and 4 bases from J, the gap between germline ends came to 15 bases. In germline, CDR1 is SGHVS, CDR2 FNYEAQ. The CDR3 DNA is TGTGCCAGCAGCTTAGGGTCGCGCACACGGGCAGATACGCAGTATTTT. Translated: CASSLGSRTRADTQYF.

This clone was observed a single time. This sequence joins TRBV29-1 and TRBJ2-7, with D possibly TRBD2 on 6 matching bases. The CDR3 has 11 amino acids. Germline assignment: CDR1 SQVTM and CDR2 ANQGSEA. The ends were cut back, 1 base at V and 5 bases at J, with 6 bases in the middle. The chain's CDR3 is CSVEGRDEQYF. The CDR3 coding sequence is TGCAGCGTTGAAGGGAGGGACGAGCAGTACTTC.

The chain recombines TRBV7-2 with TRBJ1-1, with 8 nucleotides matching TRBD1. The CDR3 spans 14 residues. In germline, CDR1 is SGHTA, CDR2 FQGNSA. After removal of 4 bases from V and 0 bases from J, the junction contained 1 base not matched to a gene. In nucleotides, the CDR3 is TGTGCCAGCAGCTGGGGACAGGTGAACACTGAAGCTTTCTTT. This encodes CASSWGQVNTEAFF.

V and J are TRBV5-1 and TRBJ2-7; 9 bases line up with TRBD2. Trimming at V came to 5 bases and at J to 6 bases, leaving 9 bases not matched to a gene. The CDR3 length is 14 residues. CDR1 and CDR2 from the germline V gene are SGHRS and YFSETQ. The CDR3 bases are TGCGCCAGCAGGGTAGCGGGAGTGGGCGGCGAGCAGTACTTC. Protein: CASRVAGVGGEQYF.

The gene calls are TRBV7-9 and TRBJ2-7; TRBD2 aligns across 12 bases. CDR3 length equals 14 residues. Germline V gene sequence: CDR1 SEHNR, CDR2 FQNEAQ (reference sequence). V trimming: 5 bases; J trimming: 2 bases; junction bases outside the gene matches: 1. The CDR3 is CASSGLAGTYEQYF. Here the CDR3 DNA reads TGTGCCAGCAGCGGACTAGCGGGAACCTACGAGCAGTACTTC.

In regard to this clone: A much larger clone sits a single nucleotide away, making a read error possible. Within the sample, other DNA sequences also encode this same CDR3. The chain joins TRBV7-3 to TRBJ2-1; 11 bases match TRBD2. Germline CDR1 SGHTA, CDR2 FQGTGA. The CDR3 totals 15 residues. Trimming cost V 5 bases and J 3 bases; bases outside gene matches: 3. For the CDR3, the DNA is TGTGCCAGCAGCAGACTAGCGGGAAGCTACAATGAGCAGTTCTTC. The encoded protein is CASSRLAGSYNEQFF.

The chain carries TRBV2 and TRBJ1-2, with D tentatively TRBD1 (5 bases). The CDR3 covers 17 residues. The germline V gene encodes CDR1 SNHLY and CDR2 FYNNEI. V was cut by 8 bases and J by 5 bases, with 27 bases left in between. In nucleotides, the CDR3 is TGTGCCAGCCACAGGTTGGACATCCAGCCTTGGGGTTATGGCTACACCTTC. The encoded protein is CASHRLDIQPWGYGYTF.

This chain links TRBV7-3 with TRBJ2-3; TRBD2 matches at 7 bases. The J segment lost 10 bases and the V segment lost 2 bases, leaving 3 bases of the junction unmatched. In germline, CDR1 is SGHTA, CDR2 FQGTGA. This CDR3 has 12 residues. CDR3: CASSLQAGPQYF. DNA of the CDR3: TGTGCCAGCAGCTTACAAGCGGGACCGCAGTATTTT.

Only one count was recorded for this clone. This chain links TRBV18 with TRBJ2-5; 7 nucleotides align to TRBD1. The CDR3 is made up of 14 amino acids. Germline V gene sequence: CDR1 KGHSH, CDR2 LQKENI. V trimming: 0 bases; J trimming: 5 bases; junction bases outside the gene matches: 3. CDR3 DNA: TGTGCCAGCTCACCACCGACAGGGCGGGAGACCCAGTACTTC. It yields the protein CASSPPTGRETQYF.

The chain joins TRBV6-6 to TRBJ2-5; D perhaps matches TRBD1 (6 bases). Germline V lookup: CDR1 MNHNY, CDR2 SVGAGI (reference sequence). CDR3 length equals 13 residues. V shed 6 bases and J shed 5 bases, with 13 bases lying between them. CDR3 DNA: TGTGCCAGCAGCTGGGCAGGGGTTGAGACCCAGTACTTC. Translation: CASSWAGVETQYF.

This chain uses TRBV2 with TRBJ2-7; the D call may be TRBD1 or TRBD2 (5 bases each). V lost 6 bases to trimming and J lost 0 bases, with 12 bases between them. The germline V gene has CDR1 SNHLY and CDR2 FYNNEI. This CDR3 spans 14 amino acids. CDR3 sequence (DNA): TGTGCCAGCAGAGGGACGGAAAGCTCCTACGAGCAGTACTTC. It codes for CASRGTESSYEQYF.

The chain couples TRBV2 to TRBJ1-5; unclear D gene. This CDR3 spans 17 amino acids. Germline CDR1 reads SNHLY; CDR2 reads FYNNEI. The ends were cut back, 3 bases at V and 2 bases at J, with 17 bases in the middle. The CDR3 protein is CASSDVPVGRGNQPQHF. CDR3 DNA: TGTGCCAGCAGTGATGTTCCCGTGGGGAGAGGCAATCAGCCCCAGCATTTT.

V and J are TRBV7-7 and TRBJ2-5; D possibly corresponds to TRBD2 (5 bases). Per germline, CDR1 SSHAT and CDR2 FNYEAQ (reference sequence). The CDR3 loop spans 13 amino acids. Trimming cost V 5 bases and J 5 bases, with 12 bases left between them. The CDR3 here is CASSLGLQETQYF. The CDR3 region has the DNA TGTGCCAGCAGCCTCGGACTGCAGGAGACCCAGTACTTC. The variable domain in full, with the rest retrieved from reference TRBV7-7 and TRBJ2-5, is GAGVSQSPRYKVTKRGQDVTLRCDPISSHATLYWYQQALGQGPEFLTYFNYEAQPDKSGLPSDRFSAERPEGSISTLTIQRTEQRDSAMYRCASSLGLQETQYFGPGTRLLVL.

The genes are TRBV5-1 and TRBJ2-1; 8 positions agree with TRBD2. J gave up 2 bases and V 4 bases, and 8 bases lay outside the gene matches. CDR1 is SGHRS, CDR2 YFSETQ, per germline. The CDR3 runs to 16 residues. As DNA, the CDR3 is TGCGCCAGCAGCAAACTAGCGGAGAGCACCTACAATGAGCAGTTCTTC. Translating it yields CASSKLAESTYNEQFF.

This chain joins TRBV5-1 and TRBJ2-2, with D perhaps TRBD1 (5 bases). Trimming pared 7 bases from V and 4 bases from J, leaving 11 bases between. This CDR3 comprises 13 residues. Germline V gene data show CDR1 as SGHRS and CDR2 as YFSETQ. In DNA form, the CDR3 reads TGCGCCAGCGTAGGGGTTCCCACCGGGGAGCTGTTTTTT. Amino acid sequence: CASVGVPTGELFF.

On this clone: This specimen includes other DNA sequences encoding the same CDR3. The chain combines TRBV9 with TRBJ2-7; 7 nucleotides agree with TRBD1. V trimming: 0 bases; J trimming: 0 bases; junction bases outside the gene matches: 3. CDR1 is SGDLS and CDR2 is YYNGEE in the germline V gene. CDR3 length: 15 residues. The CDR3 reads CASSVATGNSYEQYF. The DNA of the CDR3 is TGTGCCAGCAGCGTAGCGACAGGGAACTCCTACGAGCAGTACTTC. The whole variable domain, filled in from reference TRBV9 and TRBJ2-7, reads DSGVTQTPKHLITATGQRVTLRCSPRSGDLSVYWYQQSLDQGLQFLIQYYNGEERAKGNILERFSAQQFPDLHSELNLSSLELGDSALYFCASSVATGNSYEQYFGPGTRLTVT.

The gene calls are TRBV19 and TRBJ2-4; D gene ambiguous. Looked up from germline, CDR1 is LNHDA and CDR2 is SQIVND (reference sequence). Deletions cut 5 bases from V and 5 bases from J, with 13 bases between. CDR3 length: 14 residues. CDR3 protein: CASSPSWAENIQYF. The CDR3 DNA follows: TGTGCCAGTAGTCCAAGTTGGGCCGAAAACATTCAGTACTTC.

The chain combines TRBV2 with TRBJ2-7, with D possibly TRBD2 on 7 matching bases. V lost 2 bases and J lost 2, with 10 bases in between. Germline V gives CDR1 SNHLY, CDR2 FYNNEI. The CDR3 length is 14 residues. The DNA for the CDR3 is TGTGCCAGCAGTGAACGGGGGGCCCCCTACGAGCAGTACTTC. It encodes CASSERGAPYEQYF.

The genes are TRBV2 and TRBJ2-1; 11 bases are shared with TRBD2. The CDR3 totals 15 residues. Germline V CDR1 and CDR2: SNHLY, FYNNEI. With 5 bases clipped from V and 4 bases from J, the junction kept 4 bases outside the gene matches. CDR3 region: CASSPSGRTYNEQFF. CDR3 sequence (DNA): TGTGCCAGCAGTCCTAGCGGGAGGACGTACAATGAGCAGTTCTTC.

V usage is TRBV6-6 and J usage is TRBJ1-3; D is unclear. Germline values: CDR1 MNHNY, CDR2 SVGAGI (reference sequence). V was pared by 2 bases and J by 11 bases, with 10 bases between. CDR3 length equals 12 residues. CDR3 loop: CASSYAREAIYF. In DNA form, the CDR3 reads TGTGCCAGCAGTTACGCAAGGGAGGCCATATATTTT.

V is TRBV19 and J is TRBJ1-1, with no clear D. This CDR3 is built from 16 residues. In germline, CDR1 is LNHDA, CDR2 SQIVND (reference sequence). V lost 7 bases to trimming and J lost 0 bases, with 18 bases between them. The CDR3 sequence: CASTPRARKMNTEAFF. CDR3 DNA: TGTGCCAGTACCCCCCGGGCCAGGAAGATGAACACTGAAGCTTTCTTT.

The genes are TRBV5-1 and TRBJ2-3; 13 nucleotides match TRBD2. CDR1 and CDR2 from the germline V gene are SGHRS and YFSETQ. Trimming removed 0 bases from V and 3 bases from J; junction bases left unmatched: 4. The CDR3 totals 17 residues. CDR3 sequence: CASSLGTSGSNTDTQYF. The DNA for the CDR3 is TGCGCCAGCAGCTTGGGGACTAGCGGGAGTAATACAGATACGCAGTATTTT.